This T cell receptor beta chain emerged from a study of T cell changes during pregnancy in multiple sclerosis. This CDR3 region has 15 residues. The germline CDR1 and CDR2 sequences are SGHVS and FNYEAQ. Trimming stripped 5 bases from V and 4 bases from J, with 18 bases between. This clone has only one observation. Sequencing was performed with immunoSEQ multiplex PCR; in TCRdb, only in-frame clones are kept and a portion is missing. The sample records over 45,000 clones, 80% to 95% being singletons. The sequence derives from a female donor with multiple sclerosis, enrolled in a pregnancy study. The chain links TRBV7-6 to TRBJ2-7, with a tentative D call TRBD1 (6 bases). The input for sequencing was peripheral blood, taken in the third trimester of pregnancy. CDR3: CASSPGHPGTYEQYF. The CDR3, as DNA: TGTGCCAGCAGCCCGGGACATCCCGGAACTTACGAGCAGTACTTC.